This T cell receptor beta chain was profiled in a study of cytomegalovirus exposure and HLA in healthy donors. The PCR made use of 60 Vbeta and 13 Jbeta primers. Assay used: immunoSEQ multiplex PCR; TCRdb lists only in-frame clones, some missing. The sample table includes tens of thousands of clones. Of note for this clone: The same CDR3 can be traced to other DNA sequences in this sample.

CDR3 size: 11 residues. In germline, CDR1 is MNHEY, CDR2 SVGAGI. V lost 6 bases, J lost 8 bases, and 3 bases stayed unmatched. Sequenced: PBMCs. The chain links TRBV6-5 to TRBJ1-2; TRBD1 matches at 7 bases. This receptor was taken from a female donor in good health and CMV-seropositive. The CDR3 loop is CASSQGGGYTF. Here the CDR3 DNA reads TGTGCCAGCAGCCAAGGGGGCGGCTACACCTTC.